The T cell receptor beta chain under discussion was sequenced for a study of blood T cell repertoires in COVID-19. Only in-frame clones appear in the TCRdb table, and some are missing; sequencing was by immunoSEQ multiplex PCR. The sample holds tens of thousands of clones, 81% seen once. The CDR3 has 13 residues. CDR1 SGHTA and CDR2 FQGNSA come from the germline V gene. Trimming stripped 1 base from V and 8 bases from J, with 9 bases between. The clonotype was recovered from a man aged 80 or over with active or convalescent COVID-19. The sample taken for sequencing was peripheral blood. The V gene is TRBV7-2, the J gene TRBJ2-1, with unresolved D. For the CDR3, the DNA is TGTGCCAGCAGCTTAGGCGGCAGCGATGAGCAGTTCTTC. Encoded protein: CASSLGGSDEQFF.